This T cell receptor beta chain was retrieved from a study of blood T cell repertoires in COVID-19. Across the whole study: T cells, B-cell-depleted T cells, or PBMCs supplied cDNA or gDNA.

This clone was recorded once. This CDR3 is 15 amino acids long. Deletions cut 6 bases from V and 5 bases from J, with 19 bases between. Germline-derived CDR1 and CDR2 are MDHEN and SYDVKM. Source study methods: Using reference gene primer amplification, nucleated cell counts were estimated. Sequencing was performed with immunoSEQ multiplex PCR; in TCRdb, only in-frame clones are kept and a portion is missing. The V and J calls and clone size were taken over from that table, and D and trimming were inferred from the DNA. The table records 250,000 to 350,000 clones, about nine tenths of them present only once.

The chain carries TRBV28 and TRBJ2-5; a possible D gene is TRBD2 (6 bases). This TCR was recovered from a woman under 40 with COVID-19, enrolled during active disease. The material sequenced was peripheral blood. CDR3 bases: TGTGCCAGCAGCCGCAGACTAGGATGGAAGGAGACCCAGTACTTC. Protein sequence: CASSRRLGWKETQYF.